Listed below are T cell receptor beta chains from one sample, sequenced in a study of blood T cell repertoires in COVID-19. TCRdb's copy holds only in-frame clones and misses some; the assay was immunoSEQ multiplex PCR. The sample carries approximately 160,000 clones, around four fifths recorded once. What was sequenced was peripheral blood. The receptors shown here come from a man between 65 and 85 years old with acute or convalescent COVID-19. Both conserved end residues are part of each CDR3. A D gene is named only where the DNA matches it firmly. Rows give clone size only sometimes, using once, few, many, or a class for an expanded clone.

J | D | V | size | DNA | CDR3
TRBJ2-3 | TRBD2 | TRBV5-1 | NA | TGCGCCAGCAGCTCGGGACTAGCGGGGGGGAAAGCTAGCACAGATACGCAGTATTTT | CASSSGLAGGKASTDTQYF
TRBJ2-1 | TRBD2 | TRBV19 | NA | TGTGCCAGTAGGACCGGGACTAGCTACAATGAGCAGTTCTTC | CASRTGTSYNEQFF
TRBJ2-7 | TRBD1 | TRBV30 | few | TGTGCCTGGAGTGTGGGACAGGGGGAGTCCCACGAGCAGTACTTC | CAWSVGQGESHEQYF
TRBJ2-7 | NA | TRBV11-2 | NA | TGTGCCAGCAGCTTAGTTGGTAGCGGTCCTTACTACGAGCAGTACTTC | CASSLVGSGPYYEQYF
TRBJ2-2 | NA | TRBV24-1 | NA | TGTGCCACCAGTGATTCAGGGATCGTCGGGGAGCTGTTTTTT | CATSDSGIVGELFF
TRBJ2-2 | NA | TRBV19 | once | TGTGCCAGTGAAACCCAGGTTGGGCGGGGAAACACCGGGGAGCTGTTTTTT | CASETQVGRGNTGELFF
TRBJ2-2 | NA | TRBV5-1 | NA | TGCGCCAGCAGCTTGGCGGGGGAGAGCACCGGGGAGCTGTTTTTT | CASSLAGESTGELFF
TRBJ1-1 | NA | TRBV3-1/TRBV3-2 | many | TGTGCCAGCAGCCAAGATCCGGGGTTGAACACTGAAGCTTTCTTT | CASSQDPGLNTEAFF
TRBJ2-5 | TRBD2 | TRBV5-4 | NA | TGTGCCAGCAGAAGCGGGACTAGCGGGGGGAAGGTAGAGACCCAGTACTTC | CASRSGTSGGKVETQYF
TRBJ1-5 | NA | TRBV12-2 | NA | TGTGCAAGTCGTCGGGACAGGGTAAGCAATCAGCCCCAGCATTTT | CASRRDRVSNQPQHF
TRBJ2-7 | NA | TRBV28 | NA | TGTGCCAGCAGTTTCAAGGGCAGGGCCTACGAGCAGTACTTC | CASSFKGRAYEQYF
TRBJ1-1 | NA | TRBV6-2/TRBV6-3 | few | TGTGCCAGCAGTGTAGACTTCAACACTGAAGCTTTCTTT | CASSVDFNTEAFF
TRBJ1-2 | NA | TRBV5-1 | NA | TGCGCCAGCAGCCCTACAACAGGGAACTATGGCTACACCTTC | CASSPTTGNYGYTF
TRBJ1-5 | NA | TRBV2 | NA | TGTGCCAGCAGTGAAGCGATTTCCGGGAGCCAGCCCCAGCATTTT | CASSEAISGSQPQHF
TRBJ1-2 | TRBD1 | TRBV6-5 | NA | TGTGCCAGCATCCCCGGGACAGCCTATGGCTACACCTTC | CASIPGTAYGYTF
TRBJ1-2 | TRBD1 | TRBV5-6 | NA | TGTGCCAGCAGTATCCCCGGGACAGAAGCTAACTATGGCTACACCTTC | CASSIPGTEANYGYTF
TRBJ2-7 | TRBD2 | TRBV14 | NA | TGTGCCAGCAGCCAAGCACTAGCGGGAGGTTACGAGCAGTACTTC | CASSQALAGGYEQYF
TRBJ1-1 | NA | TRBV3-1/TRBV3-2 | NA | TGTGCCAGCAGCCGACCGACGGGAGGGGGCACTGAAGCTTTCTTT | CASSRPTGGGTEAFF
TRBJ1-5 | NA | TRBV12-3/TRBV12-4 | NA | TGTGCCAGCAGTTTTGAGGCGGGACAGCCCCAGCATTTT | CASSFEAGQPQHF